This T cell receptor beta chain was recorded in a study of CD8+ T cells in alopecia areata. cDNA prepared by RNA extraction and subsequent reverse transcription served as the template for sequencing. Using immunoSEQ multiplex PCR, the repertoire was profiled, and TCRdb retains in-frame clones only, with some absent. In the table there are 150,000 or so clones, approximately 49% of which are singletons. Germline CDR1 and CDR2: LNHDA and SQIVND (reference sequence). The V end was cut by 3 bases, the J end by 5 bases, with 7 bases between. CDR3 size: 13 residues. This clone was observed a few times. The chain links TRBV19 to TRBJ2-2; D remains ambiguous. The specimen comprised CD8+ T cells sorted from blood, sampled at week 0. This TCR was recovered from a human donor with alopecia areata. CDR3: CASSISQTGELFF. The CDR3, as DNA: TGTGCCAGTAGTATCTCACAGACCGGGGAGCTGTTTTTT.